This TCR beta chain emerged from a study of beta chain features in type 1 diabetes. Overall study: Over all samples combined, some 110 million sorted cells were examined.

This CDR3 is built from 14 residues. Germline CDR1 reads MDHEN; CDR2 reads SYDVKM. V was clipped by 3 bases and J by 6 bases, with 14 bases between them. There are a few counts of this clone. Its antigen is not known. Study-wide results and caveats: Patients showed naive, central memory and Treg TCRB repertoires that appeared more similar than those of healthy donors. Among all four CD4+ subsets, Type 1 diabetes patients had TCRB CDR3s that were moderately but significantly shorter.

The authors reverse transcribed all of the isolated RNA, so sequencing captured expressed TCRB transcripts. Measured with immunoSEQ multiplex PCR; TCRdb has only the in-frame clones, and not every one. Among about 180,000 clones listed, 7.8% were seen once. This rearrangement joins TRBV28 to TRBJ2-5, with TRBD1 as a possible D gene (6 bases). The sequenced sample was central memory CD4+ T cells from blood. The receptor comes from a woman aged 40-49 years with type 1 diabetes. Here the CDR3 reads CASSFFRGQQTQYF. CDR3 coding DNA: TGTGCCAGCAGTTTCTTCAGGGGTCAGCAGACCCAGTACTTC.